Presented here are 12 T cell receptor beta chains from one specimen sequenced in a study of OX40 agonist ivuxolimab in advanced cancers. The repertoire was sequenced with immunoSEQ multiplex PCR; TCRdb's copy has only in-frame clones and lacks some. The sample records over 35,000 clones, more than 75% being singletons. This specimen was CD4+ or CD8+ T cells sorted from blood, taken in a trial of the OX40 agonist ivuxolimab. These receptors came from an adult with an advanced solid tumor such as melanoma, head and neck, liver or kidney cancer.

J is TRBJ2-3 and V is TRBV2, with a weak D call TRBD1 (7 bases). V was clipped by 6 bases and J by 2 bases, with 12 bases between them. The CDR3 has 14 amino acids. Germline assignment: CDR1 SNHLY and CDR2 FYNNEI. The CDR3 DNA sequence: TGTGCCAGCAGGGGGGGACAGCCCACAGATACGCAGTATTTT. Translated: CASRGGQPTDTQYF.

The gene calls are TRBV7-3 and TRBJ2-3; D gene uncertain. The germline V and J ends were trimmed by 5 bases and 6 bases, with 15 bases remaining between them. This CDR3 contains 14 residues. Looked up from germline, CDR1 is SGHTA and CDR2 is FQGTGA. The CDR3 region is CASSPLGSQDTQYF. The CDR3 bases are TGTGCCAGCAGCCCTTTGGGGTCTCAGGATACGCAGTATTTT.

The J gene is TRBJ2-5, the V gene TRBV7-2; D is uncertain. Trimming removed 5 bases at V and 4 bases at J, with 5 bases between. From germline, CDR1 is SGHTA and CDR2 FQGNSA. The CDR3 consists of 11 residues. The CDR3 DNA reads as TGTGCCAGCAGCAAAGTAGAGACCCAGTACTTC. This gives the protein CASSKVETQYF. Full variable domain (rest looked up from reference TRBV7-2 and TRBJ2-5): GAGVSQSPSNKVTEKGKDVELRCDPISGHTALYWYRQSLGQGLEFLIYFQGNSAPDKSGLPSDRFSAERTGGSVSTLTIQRTQQEDSAVYLCASSKVETQYFGPGTRLLVL.

The chain's CDR3 is CASRRQGMNEQYF. Here the CDR3 DNA reads TGTGCCAGCAGGAGACAGGGTATGAACGAGCAGTACTTC. The chain couples TRBV6-6 to TRBJ2-7; 7 nucleotides match TRBD1. The germline V gene encodes CDR1 MNHNY and CDR2 SVGAGI (reference sequence). Trimming cost V 6 bases and J 5 bases; bases outside gene matches: 7. This CDR3 has 13 residues.

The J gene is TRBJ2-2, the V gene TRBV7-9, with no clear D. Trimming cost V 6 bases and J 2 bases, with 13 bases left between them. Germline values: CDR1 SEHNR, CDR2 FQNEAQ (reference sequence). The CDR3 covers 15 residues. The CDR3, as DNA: TGTGCCAGCAGATTAAGTAGCCTCAACACCGGGGAGCTGTTTTTT. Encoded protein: CASRLSSLNTGELFF.

The chain's CDR3 is CASSLTGVGTEAFF. The CDR3 DNA sequence: TGTGCCAGCAGTCTTACAGGGGTGGGTACTGAAGCTTTCTTT. The chain joins TRBV6-5 to TRBJ1-1; the match to TRBD1 covers 7 bases. The germline V gene encodes CDR1 MNHEY and CDR2 SVGAGI. The trim removed 5 bases at V and 5 bases at J, leaving 8 bases unmatched. This CDR3 spans 14 amino acids.

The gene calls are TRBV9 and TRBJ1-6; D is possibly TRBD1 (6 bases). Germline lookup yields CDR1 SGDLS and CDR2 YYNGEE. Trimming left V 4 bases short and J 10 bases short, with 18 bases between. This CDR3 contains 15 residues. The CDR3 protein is CASSPTGGQGSPLHF. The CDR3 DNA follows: TGTGCCAGCAGCCCAACGGGGGGGCAGGGCTCACCCCTCCACTTT. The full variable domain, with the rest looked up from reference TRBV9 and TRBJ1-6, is DSGVTQTPKHLITATGQRVTLRCSPRSGDLSVYWYQQSLDQGLQFLIQYYNGEERAKGNILERFSAQQFPDLHSELNLSSLELGDSALYFCASSPTGGQGSPLHFGNGTRLTVT.

The CDR3, as DNA: TGTGCCAGCAGGGGTTACTCTGGAAACACCATATATTTT. Translating gives CASRGYSGNTIYF. V gene TRBV28 combines with J gene TRBJ1-3; no clear D. V was trimmed by 6 bases and J by 0 bases, leaving 6 bases between them. Germline V gene sequence: CDR1 MDHEN, CDR2 SYDVKM. This CDR3 has 13 amino acids.

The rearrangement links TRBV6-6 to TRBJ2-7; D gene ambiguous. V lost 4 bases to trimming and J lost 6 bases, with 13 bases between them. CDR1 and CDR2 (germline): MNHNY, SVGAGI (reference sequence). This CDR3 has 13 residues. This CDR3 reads CASSSRGGVEQYF. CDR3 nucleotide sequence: TGTGCCAGCAGTTCTCGAGGTGGGGTCGAGCAGTACTTC.

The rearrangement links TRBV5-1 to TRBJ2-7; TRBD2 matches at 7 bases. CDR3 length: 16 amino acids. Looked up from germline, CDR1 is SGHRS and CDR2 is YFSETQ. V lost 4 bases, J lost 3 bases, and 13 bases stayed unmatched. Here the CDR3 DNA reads TGCGCCAGCAGCCTCAGTGGGGCTAGCGGTCACTACGAGCAGTACTTC. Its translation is CASSLSGASGHYEQYF.

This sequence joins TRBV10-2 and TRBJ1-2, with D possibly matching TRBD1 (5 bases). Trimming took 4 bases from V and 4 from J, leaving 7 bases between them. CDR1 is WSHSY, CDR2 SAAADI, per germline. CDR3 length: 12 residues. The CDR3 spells CASSAGIYGYTF. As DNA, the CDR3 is TGCGCCAGCAGTGCAGGGATCTATGGCTACACCTTC.

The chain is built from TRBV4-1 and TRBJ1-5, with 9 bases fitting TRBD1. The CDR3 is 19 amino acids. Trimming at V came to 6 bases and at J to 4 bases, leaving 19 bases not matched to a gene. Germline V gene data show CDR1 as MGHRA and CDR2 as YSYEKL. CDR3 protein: CASSGVPGQGYSRNQPQHF. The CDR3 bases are TGCGCCAGCAGTGGGGTTCCGGGACAGGGCTACTCTAGGAATCAGCCCCAGCATTTT.